Below are 15 T cell receptor beta chains sequenced from a single sample in a study of regulatory T cells in long-lasting Graves disease. Arm-PCR of CDR3 regions and iRepertoire HTBI primers were used to build TCR beta libraries. One entry per CDR3 protein, called by TCRdb with MiXCR from the multiplex PCR reads. The profile shows 350,000 to 550,000 distinct CDR3 sequences, 15% of them singletons. Time point described: newly diagnosed GD, antithyroid drugs for less than 3 months. Extracted RNA from PBMCs served as the source of the TCR library. These same data were also listed under a study on T cells in Graves' hyperthyroidism and ophthalmopathy.

Sequencing used peripheral blood mononuclear cells (PBMCs), obtained at new diagnosis, from a patient treated with antithyroid drugs. The receptors stem from a woman aged 30 to 39 with Graves disease.

The V and J genes are TRBV6-2 or TRBV6-3 and TRBJ1-3; D is uncertain. Trimming took 9 bases from V and 6 from J, leaving 15 bases between them. This CDR3 is 13 amino acids long. Germline lookup yields CDR1 MNHEY and CDR2 SVGEGT. CDR3 loop: CARPDGSQNTIYF. CDR3 bases: TGTGCCAGGCCTGACGGATCGCAAAACACCATATATTTT.

This clonotype has more than one count but fewer than ten. The chain uses TRBV6-2 or TRBV6-3 and TRBJ2-7, with 8 bases identical to TRBD1. The germline CDR1 and CDR2 sequences are MNHEY and SVGEGT. This CDR3 region has 14 residues. V lost 0 bases to trimming and J lost 5 bases; unmatched junction nucleotides: 3. In nucleotides, the CDR3 is TGTGCCAGCAGTTACTCGGACAGGGTCCACGAGCAGTACTTC. This encodes CASSYSDRVHEQYF.

This chain links TRBV19 with TRBJ1-5, with D tentatively TRBD1 (5 bases). This CDR3 is built from 15 residues. Germline CDR1 and CDR2: LNHDA and SQIVND (reference sequence). The V and J ends lost 5 bases and 4 bases respectively, with 15 bases between them. CDR3 bases: TGTGCCAGTAGTGGTGGTGCGGGACTAAATCAGCCCCAGCATTTT. It translates to CASSGGAGLNQPQHF.

This chain connects TRBV6-1 to TRBJ1-2, with D possibly TRBD1 on 5 matching bases. CDR1 MNHNS and CDR2 SASEGT come from the germline V gene. Trimming stripped 4 bases from V and 7 bases from J, with 19 bases between. This CDR3 is 15 amino acids long. The CDR3 is CASSGPAGRDFGYTF. In DNA form, the CDR3 reads TGTGCCAGCAGTGGACCGGCAGGGCGGGATTTTGGCTACACCTTC.

This clonotype was seen a handful of times. The genes are TRBV29-1 and TRBJ1-3, with D perhaps matching TRBD1 (6 bases). Trimming took 7 bases from V and 6 from J, leaving 13 bases between them. The V gene's germline CDR1 is SQVTM and CDR2 ANQGSEA. There are 12 residues in the CDR3. The CDR3 region has the DNA TGCAGCGCCCGAGGGGGGGTAAACACCATATATTTT. Its translation: CSARGGVNTIYF.

The V gene is TRBV7-3, the J gene TRBJ2-2, with a weak D call TRBD2 (6 bases). The CDR3 covers 18 residues. The germline V gene has CDR1 SGHTA and CDR2 FQGTGA. V gave up 5 bases and J gave up 1 base, with 20 bases separating them. The CDR3: CASSPQGDSGGNTGELFF. DNA of the CDR3: TGTGCCAGCAGCCCCCAGGGCGATAGCGGAGGGAACACCGGGGAGCTGTTTTTT.

The rearrangement uses TRBV25-1 and TRBJ2-1, with TRBD2 identical over 9 bases. The CDR3 sequence is 15 residues long. Losses at the gene ends were 5 bases for V and 5 bases for J; bases not matched to a gene: 7. The germline V gene encodes CDR1 MGHDK and CDR2 SYGVNS. CDR3 region: CASSPRLAANNEQFF. CDR3 DNA: TGTGCCAGCAGTCCAAGACTAGCGGCAAACAATGAGCAGTTCTTC.

This clonotype was recorded many times. V is TRBV13 and J is TRBJ2-7; TRBD2 matches at 9 bases. V shed 5 bases and J 2 bases; nucleotides not matched to a gene: 7. CDR1 and CDR2 from the germline V gene are PRHDT and FYEKMQ (reference sequence). CDR3 size: 15 residues. The CDR3 protein is CASSPRTSEPYEQYF. The CDR3 DNA sequence: TGTGCCAGCAGCCCGCGGACTAGCGAACCCTACGAGCAGTACTTC.

There are many counts of this clonotype. This chain joins TRBV20-1 and TRBJ2-1; TRBD2 aligns across 7 bases. Germline CDR1 reads DFQATT; CDR2 reads SNEGSKA (reference sequence). After removal of 6 bases from V and 5 bases from J, the junction contained 13 bases not matched to a gene. CDR3 length: 15 amino acids. The CDR3 DNA reads as TGCAGTGCCCTACCGATTCTAGCGGTCAACAATGAGCAGTTCTTC. Translated, it gives CSALPILAVNNEQFF.

This clonotype was seen at least ten times. This chain connects TRBV27 to TRBJ1-5; tentatively, D is TRBD1 (5 bases). The CDR3 runs 15 residues. V dropped 6 bases and J dropped 3 bases, with 15 bases sitting between them. Germline CDR1 and CDR2: MNHEY and SMNVEV (reference sequence). The CDR3 region is CASSRFGAHNQPQHF. CDR3 in DNA: TGTGCCAGCAGCCGCTTTGGGGCCCACAATCAGCCCCAGCATTTT.

This clonotype appeared a few times. The chain joins TRBV7-3 to TRBJ2-2; 9 nucleotides line up with TRBD1. Looked up from germline, CDR1 is SGHTA and CDR2 is FQGTGA. Trimming cost V 4 bases and J 1 base; bases outside gene matches: 4. The CDR3 is 16 residues long. CDR3 DNA sequence: TGTGCCAGCAGCTCCGGGACAGGGCGGAACACCGGGGAGCTGTTTTTT. Translated, it gives CASSSGTGRNTGELFF. Full variable domain (remainder filled in from reference TRBV7-3 and TRBJ2-2): GAGVSQTPSNKVTEKGKYVELRCDPISGHTALYWYRQSLGQGPEFLIYFQGTGAADDSGLPNDRFFAVRPEGSVSTLKIQRTERGDSAVYLCASSSGTGRNTGELFFGEGSRLTVL.

The rearrangement joins TRBV5-6 to TRBJ2-1, with 7 bases aligning to TRBD2. Per the germline V gene, CDR1 is SGHDT and CDR2 is YYEEEE. V lost 1 base and J lost 5; bases outside the gene matches: 6. There are 15 residues in the CDR3. CDR3 in amino acids: CASSLTLAANNEQFF. The CDR3 coding sequence is TGTGCCAGCAGCTTGACTCTAGCGGCCAACAATGAGCAGTTCTTC.

This clonotype was counted many times. The CDR3 DNA is TGTGCCAGCAGCTTAACGGCGGGAACCTTCTACGAGCAGTACTTC. Protein product: CASSLTAGTFYEQYF. The rearrangement links TRBV7-3 to TRBJ2-7, with D possibly TRBD2 on 6 matching bases. Looked up from germline, CDR1 is SGHTA and CDR2 is FQGTGA. CDR3 size: 15 residues. The V end lost 0 bases, the J end lost 3 bases, and 12 bases lay between the germline ends. Complete variable domain (other parts from reference TRBV7-3 and TRBJ2-7): GAGVSQTPSNKVTEKGKYVELRCDPISGHTALYWYRQSLGQGPEFLIYFQGTGAADDSGLPNDRFFAVRPEGSVSTLKIQRTERGDSAVYLCASSLTAGTFYEQYFGPGTRLTVT.

The chain links TRBV6-2 or TRBV6-3 to TRBJ1-1; no reliable D call. Per the germline V gene, CDR1 is MNHEY and CDR2 is SVGEGT. The V gene lost 5 bases and the J gene lost 1 base, with 11 bases spanning the gap. The CDR3 is 14 residues long. This CDR3 reads CASSELGKNTEAFF. CDR3 DNA sequence: TGTGCCAGCAGTGAATTAGGGAAGAACACTGAAGCTTTCTTT.

This clonotype was counted only a few times. The rearrangement uses TRBV14 and TRBJ2-6; tentatively, D is TRBD1 (5 bases). The germline V gene encodes CDR1 SGHDN and CDR2 FVKESK. The CDR3 totals 16 residues. V was pared by 4 bases and J by 0 bases, with 10 bases between. CDR3 loop: CASSRQRRSGANVLTF. The CDR3 bases are TGTGCCAGCAGCCGACAGCGACGCTCTGGGGCCAACGTCCTGACTTTC.